These 17 T cell receptor beta chains were sequenced from one sample in a study of T cells in Graves' hyperthyroidism and ophthalmopathy. TCR beta CDR3 region amplification was performed from RNA transcripts. Using the HTBI primer set, a first-round RT-PCR was run on the TCR CDR3. TCRdb re-analysed the multiplex PCR reads in MiXCR, keeping a single row per CDR3 protein. The profile covers 550,000 to 600,000 distinct CDR3 sequences, with 11% to 15% appearing a single time and about 6.6% taken by the ten largest. Sequencing was performed on blood. Receptors originate from a woman between 18 and 30 years old with Graves' ophthalmopathy.

This clonotype was picked up many times. The chain links TRBV20-1 to TRBJ1-5; the match to TRBD1 covers 8 bases. The CDR3 spans 15 residues. V lost 4 bases, J lost 2 bases, and 7 bases stayed unmatched. Germline loops: CDR1 DFQATT, CDR2 SNEGSKA (reference sequence). The CDR3 sequence is CSATTGTGGNQPQHF. The CDR3 DNA is TGCAGTGCTACCACCGGGACAGGTGGCAATCAGCCCCAGCATTTT.

This clonotype has a count of ten or more. The genes are TRBV7-9 and TRBJ2-1; 9 bases agree with TRBD2. The CDR3 spans 15 residues. Trimming at V came to 1 base and at J to 8 bases, leaving 6 bases not matched to a gene. The germline gives CDR1 SEHNR, CDR2 FQNEAQ (reference sequence). CDR3: CASSLEGTSSDEQFF. DNA for the CDR3: TGTGCCAGCAGCTTAGAAGGGACTAGCAGTGATGAGCAGTTCTTC.

This clonotype has ten or more counts. The chain uses TRBV6-1 and TRBJ2-7, with a tentative D call TRBD2 (6 bases). The CDR3 is 15 amino acids. V lost 7 bases and J 0 bases, leaving 16 bases between the germline ends. CDR1 is MNHNS and CDR2 is SASEGT in the germline V gene. CDR3 region: CASINRDWSSYEQYF. CDR3 sequence (DNA): TGTGCCAGCATTAACCGGGACTGGAGCTCCTACGAGCAGTACTTC.

The sample holds many counts of this clonotype. The chain recombines TRBV6-1 with TRBJ1-5, with a tentative D call TRBD1 (6 bases). The V and J ends lost 3 bases and 3 bases respectively, with 9 bases between them. This CDR3 comprises 14 residues. CDR1 MNHNS and CDR2 SASEGT come from the germline V gene. CDR3 DNA sequence: TGTGCCAGCAGTGAGGGGACAATCAATCAGCCCCAGCATTTT. Translation: CASSEGTINQPQHF.

There are many counts of this clonotype. The chain recombines TRBV7-2 with TRBJ2-7; 10 nucleotides agree with TRBD2. From germline, CDR1 is SGHTA and CDR2 FQGNSA. The CDR3 runs to 15 residues. V gave up 6 bases and J gave up 1 base; unmatched junction bases: 6. The CDR3 DNA follows: TGTGCCAGCAGTTGGACTAGCGGCTTTTCCTACGAGCAGTACTTC. As protein: CASSWTSGFSYEQYF. The variable domain in full, with the rest retrieved from reference TRBV7-2 and TRBJ2-7, is GAGVSQSPSNKVTEKGKDVELRCDPISGHTALYWYRQSLGQGLEFLIYFQGNSAPDKSGLPSDRFSAERTGGSVSTLTIQRTQQEDSAVYLCASSWTSGFSYEQYFGPGTRLTVT.

This clonotype was recorded at least ten times. The genes are TRBV2 and TRBJ1-5; D remains unclear. The V gene lost 1 base and the J gene lost 11 bases, with 6 bases spanning the gap. This CDR3 is built from 11 residues. The germline CDR1 and CDR2 sequences are SNHLY and FYNNEI. The CDR3 DNA sequence: TGTGCCAGCAGTGAAGAGCGGTCCCAGCATTTT. Residues: CASSEERSQHF.

This clonotype was seen at least ten times. The V and J genes are TRBV3-1 and TRBJ1-2, with D uncertain. Germline V gene sequence: CDR1 LGHDT, CDR2 YNNKEL (reference sequence). The CDR3 contains 13 residues. Trimming stripped 0 bases from V and 10 bases from J, with 12 bases between. The CDR3 DNA follows: TGTGCCAGCAGCCAAGAAGATCCACACGACTACACCTTC. It translates to CASSQEDPHDYTF.

This clonotype was counted at least ten times. This chain links TRBV7-6 with TRBJ1-1; maybe TRBD1 (5 bases). Trimming stripped 5 bases from V and 3 bases from J, with 16 bases between. This CDR3 has 15 residues. Germline CDR1 is SGHVS and CDR2 is FNYEAQ. In DNA, the CDR3 is TGTGCCAGCAGCCGTGGGGCAGGAGGTGACACTGAAGCTTTCTTT. Encoded protein: CASSRGAGGDTEAFF.

This clonotype was counted a few times. This chain joins TRBV6-1 and TRBJ1-3; D is ambiguous. V was pared by 7 bases and J by 3 bases, with 19 bases between. The germline V gene encodes CDR1 MNHNS and CDR2 SASEGT. This CDR3 is built from 16 residues. The CDR3 region has the DNA TGTGCCAGCACCCCGGGTCCTAGTCCTTATGGAAACACCATATATTTT. Translating it yields CASTPGPSPYGNTIYF.

The chain has TRBV19 and TRBJ2-1; D unresolved. Trimming cost V 1 base and J 8 bases, with 15 bases left between them. The CDR3 sequence is 15 residues long. Germline V gene lookup returns CDR1 LNHDA and CDR2 SQIVND (reference sequence). The CDR3 reads CASSIAQARRDEQFF. CDR3 nucleotides: TGTGCCAGTAGTATAGCGCAGGCCCGAAGGGATGAGCAGTTCTTC.

This clonotype was found many times. The chain couples TRBV7-2 to TRBJ2-2; D is possibly TRBD1 or TRBD2 (6 bases each). CDR1 and CDR2 from the germline V gene are SGHTA and FQGNSA. Trimming removed 5 bases from V and 7 bases from J, with 20 bases in between. This CDR3 comprises 16 residues. CDR3 sequence (DNA): TGTGCCAGCAGCCCCCGGGGGCGGACGGGCGGCGGGGAGCTGTTTTTT. Amino acids: CASSPRGRTGGGELFF.

This clonotype was counted only a few times. The chain couples TRBV6-2 or TRBV6-3 to TRBJ1-2; unclear D gene. Germline CDR1 MNHEY, CDR2 SVGEGT. V was trimmed by 2 bases and J by 2 bases, leaving 9 bases between them. The CDR3 contains 14 residues. The CDR3 sequence is CASSYVFRNYGYTF. The CDR3, as DNA: TGTGCCAGCAGTTACGTGTTTCGGAACTATGGCTACACCTTC.

The chain is built from TRBV7-9 and TRBJ2-1, with TRBD1 identical over 9 bases. The germline V gene has CDR1 SEHNR and CDR2 FQNEAQ (reference sequence). V lost 4 bases and J lost 2; bases outside the gene matches: 3. The CDR3 length is 15 residues. The CDR3 spells CASSSRDRAYNEQFF. CDR3 DNA sequence: TGTGCCAGCAGCTCCCGGGACAGGGCCTACAATGAGCAGTTCTTC.

This clonotype was observed at least ten times. Germline and junction disagree at one end, which may indicate a read error. The rearrangement links TRBV20-1 to TRBJ2-5; D not resolved. Germline V gene sequence: CDR1 DFQATT, CDR2 SNEGSKA (reference sequence). This CDR3 spans 14 amino acids. CDR3 coding DNA: TGCAGTGCTCTATGGGTTTTGTACCAAGAAACCCAGTACTTC. Translating it yields CSALWVLYQETQYF.

V gene TRBV4-2 combines with J gene TRBJ2-2; a possible D gene is TRBD1 (6 bases). V lost 1 base and J lost 0, with 12 bases in between. The CDR3 is made up of 17 amino acids. CDR1 and CDR2 from the germline V gene are LGHNA and YNFKEQ. CDR3 region: CASSQVQGQPNTGELFF. The CDR3 DNA reads as TGTGCCAGCAGCCAAGTTCAAGGACAGCCGAACACCGGGGAGCTGTTTTTT.

This clonotype was seen at least ten times. The chain uses TRBV24-1 and TRBJ2-1, with a tentative D call TRBD1 (5 bases). Germline V lookup: CDR1 KGHDR, CDR2 SFDVKD. This CDR3 is built from 13 residues. V was pared by 10 bases and J by 8 bases, with 17 bases between. The CDR3 coding sequence is TGTGCCACTAAGAAAGACAGTACGCATGAGCAGTTCTTC. Its translation is CATKKDSTHEQFF.

This clonotype showed up many times. V gene TRBV6-5 combines with J gene TRBJ2-7, with 9 bases identical to TRBD1. CDR1 MNHEY and CDR2 SVGAGI come from the germline V gene. This CDR3 has 15 residues. Losses at the gene ends were 0 bases for V and 4 bases for J; bases not matched to a gene: 4. The CDR3 coding sequence is TGTGCCAGCAGTTACTCGAACAGGGGGCGATACGAGCAGTACTTC. Its translation: CASSYSNRGRYEQYF.